This T cell receptor (beta chain) was recovered during a study of T cell responses to AZD1222 COVID-19 vaccine. With regard to this clone: No antigen is known for it.

Only in-frame clones appear in the TCRdb table, and some are missing; sequencing was by immunoSEQ multiplex PCR. The sample includes roughly 150,000 clones, approximately 91% of them seen just once. CDR1 and CDR2 from the germline V gene are SQVTM and ANQGSEA. The CDR3 has 13 residues. Losses at the gene ends were 8 bases for V and 0 bases for J; bases not matched to a gene: 7. Whole-study findings and limits: A mostly white British donor set with more females was recruited, and clonal diversity was possibly underestimated. Just a handful of AZD1222 recipients were seropositive at baseline.

This sequence was found in an adult who received the AZD1222 COVID-19 vaccine. V and J are TRBV29-1 and TRBJ2-7; the match to TRBD1 covers 7 bases. The sequenced sample was peripheral blood, obtained 28 days after the second AZD1222 dose. The CDR3 region is CSTRQGNSYEQYF. CDR3 DNA sequence: TGCAGCACGAGACAGGGAAACTCCTACGAGCAGTACTTC.